The next 21 T cell receptor beta chains were all read from a single sample in a study of T cells after yellow fever vaccination. One entry per CDR3 protein, called by TCRdb with MiXCR from the 5' RACE reads. The data hold around 610,000 distinct CDR3 sequences, with approximately 12% observed a single time. This sample comprised PBMCs, obtained on the day of the yellow fever booster vaccination. These receptors originate from a man younger than 40 who received the YFV17D yellow fever vaccine.

This clonotype has just a few counts. The chain recombines TRBV7-2 with TRBJ2-1; D unclear. The CDR3 runs to 14 residues. V lost 5 bases and J 5 bases, leaving 13 bases between the germline ends. From germline, CDR1 is SGHTA and CDR2 FQGNSA. CDR3 DNA: TGTGCCAGCAGCCCGAGAGTGGGGAACAATGAGCAGTTCTTC. This codes for CASSPRVGNNEQFF.

The V call is TRBV6-2 or TRBV6-3, the J call TRBJ2-1, with 16 bases lining up with TRBD2. This CDR3 region has 15 residues. Germline V lookup: CDR1 MNHEY, CDR2 SVGEGT. Trimming took 8 bases from V and 9 from J; bases not matched to a gene: 7. The CDR3 DNA is TGTGCCAGCGTACCGGGACTAGCGGGAGGGAGTGAGCAGTTCTTC. It encodes CASVPGLAGGSEQFF.

This clonotype was detected a few times. The CDR3 DNA reads as TGCAGCGTTGGGAGACAGGGGTCGGGAGAGCAGTACTTC. This sequence encodes CSVGRQGSGEQYF. The rearrangement uses TRBV29-1 and TRBJ2-7, with TRBD1 matching over 8 bases. This CDR3 is 13 amino acids long. J gave up 7 bases and V 4 bases, and 9 bases lay outside the gene matches. CDR1 is SQVTM and CDR2 is ANQGSEA in the germline V gene.

This clonotype has just a few counts. J is TRBJ1-5 and V is TRBV19; D remains ambiguous. Per germline, CDR1 LNHDA and CDR2 SQIVND (reference sequence). This CDR3 is 12 amino acids long. V lost 6 bases and J lost 4, with 7 bases in between. Written as DNA, the CDR3 is TGTGCCAGTAGGGGGAGAAATCAGCCCCAGCATTTT. Translated, it gives CASRGRNQPQHF.

The sample holds a few counts of this clonotype. Here the CDR3 DNA reads TGTGCCAGTAGTATTAGGGACAGGGTTGCTGAAGCTTTCTTT. Residues: CASSIRDRVAEAFF. This chain connects TRBV19 to TRBJ1-1; 9 bases are shared with TRBD1. The CDR3 is made up of 14 amino acids. The V gene's germline CDR1 is LNHDA and CDR2 SQIVND (reference sequence). Losses at the gene ends were 3 bases for V and 6 bases for J; bases not matched to a gene: 5.

In this sample, this clonotype turned up a few times. The V and J genes are TRBV29-1 and TRBJ2-5, with 9 bases matching TRBD2. Germline assignment: CDR1 SQVTM and CDR2 ANQGSEA. The CDR3 is 14 residues long. The junction had 10 bases not matched to a gene; V was cut back by 7 bases and J by 4 bases. CDR3 amino acids: CSGGGGRAGETQYF. CDR3 coding DNA: TGCAGCGGCGGGGGCGGGAGGGCCGGAGAGACCCAGTACTTC.

This chain connects TRBV19 to TRBJ2-3; D tentatively reads TRBD1 or TRBD2 (5 bases each). The CDR3 consists of 16 residues. With 6 bases removed from V and 4 bases from J, the gap between germline ends came to 20 bases. CDR1 is LNHDA and CDR2 is SQIVND in the germline V gene (reference sequence). The CDR3 region has the DNA TGTGCCAGTAGCCCTCTCCGAGGGAGAGGGGCAGATACGCAGTATTTT. As protein: CASSPLRGRGADTQYF. Filled out from reference TRBV19 and TRBJ2-3, the complete variable domain reads DGGITQSPKYLFRKEGQNVTLSCEQNLNHDAMYWYRQDPGQGLRLIYYSQIVNDFQKGDIAEGYSVSREKKESFPLTVTSAQKNPTAFYLCASSPLRGRGADTQYFGPGTRLTVL.

The V gene is TRBV18, the J gene TRBJ2-5; 9 bases fit TRBD1. CDR3 size: 16 residues. V was clipped by 0 bases and J by 5 bases; unmatched bases: 7. From germline, CDR1 is KGHSH and CDR2 LQKENI. The CDR3 is CASSPPSTGGMETQYF. The CDR3 DNA follows: TGTGCCAGCTCACCACCGAGCACAGGGGGCATGGAGACCCAGTACTTC.

This clonotype has ten or more counts. This chain uses TRBV20-1 with TRBJ2-1; weak D call: TRBD1 (6 bases). Trimming shortened V by 6 bases and J by 7 bases, and 19 bases separated the two germline ends. Germline V CDR1 and CDR2: DFQATT, SNEGSKA (reference sequence). The CDR3 is 14 residues long. This chain's CDR3 is CSARKGGPTNEQFF. In nucleotides, the CDR3 is TGCAGTGCCAGGAAAGGGGGACCCACAAATGAGCAGTTCTTC.

The rearrangement links TRBV28 to TRBJ2-3; a possible D gene is TRBD2 (6 bases). Germline V CDR1 and CDR2: MDHEN, SYDVKM. Trimming left V 3 bases short and J 10 bases short, with 20 bases between. This CDR3 is built from 15 residues. CDR3 DNA: TGTGCCAGCAGTTTCCTAGCGCGGCCCGGGGAGGCGCAGTATTTT. Amino acids: CASSFLARPGEAQYF.

This clonotype appeared a few times. This sequence joins TRBV9 and TRBJ2-1, with D maybe TRBD2 (6 bases). The CDR3 length is 12 residues. V was clipped by 3 bases and J by 10 bases, with 11 bases between them. The V gene's germline CDR1 is SGDLS and CDR2 YYNGEE. The CDR3 loop reads CASSANGGEQFF. The CDR3 DNA is TGTGCCAGCAGCGCTAATGGGGGGGAGCAGTTCTTC.

This clonotype has a handful of counts. The V gene is TRBV4-3, the J gene TRBJ2-7, with TRBD2 identical over 12 bases. CDR3 size: 14 residues. V trimming: 3 bases; J trimming: 7 bases; junction bases outside the gene matches: 4. Germline V gives CDR1 LGHNA, CDR2 YSLEER. CDR3 coding DNA: TGCGCCAGCAGCCAGAGGGGGACTAGCGGGGAGCAGTACTTC. Amino acids: CASSQRGTSGEQYF.

This clonotype turned up a few times. The chain combines TRBV4-2 with TRBJ2-2; D is ambiguous. V lost 1 base to trimming and J lost 5 bases, with 11 bases between them. The CDR3 spans 15 residues. Looked up from germline, CDR1 is LGHNA and CDR2 is YNFKEQ. The chain's CDR3 is CASSQVGQPTGELFF. The CDR3 DNA sequence: TGTGCCAGCAGCCAAGTGGGCCAGCCAACCGGGGAGCTGTTTTTT.

This clonotype was detected a few times. The genes are TRBV7-8 and TRBJ1-6; 8 bases fit TRBD1. V shed 5 bases and J 9 bases; nucleotides not matched to a gene: 3. Germline values: CDR1 SGHVS, CDR2 FQNEAQ. This CDR3 spans 13 amino acids. CDR3 amino acids: CASSNGQGSPLHF. CDR3 DNA sequence: TGTGCCAGCAGCAATGGACAGGGTTCACCCCTCCACTTT.

V and J are TRBV12-3 or TRBV12-4 and TRBJ2-7; TRBD1 matches at 7 bases. There are 15 residues in the CDR3. V lost 6 bases to trimming and J lost 2 bases; unmatched junction nucleotides: 10. In nucleotides, the CDR3 is TGTGCCAGCAGACTTGGACAGGCTTCTACCTACGAGCAGTACTTC. Encoded protein: CASRLGQASTYEQYF.

This clonotype was counted a few times. This rearrangement joins TRBV3-1 to TRBJ2-7; D is perhaps TRBD2 (5 bases). The CDR3 loop spans 13 amino acids. The germline gives CDR1 LGHDT, CDR2 YNNKEL (reference sequence). Deletions cut 2 bases from V and 7 bases from J, with 12 bases between. The CDR3 sequence is CASSQKGTGEQYF. The DNA for the CDR3 is TGTGCCAGCAGCCAAAAGGGAACGGGGGAGCAGTACTTC.

The CDR3 DNA is TGTGCCAGCAGTTTATCTAGCGGGAGGGACAATGAGCAGTTCTTC. Translated, it gives CASSLSSGRDNEQFF. The genes are TRBV28 and TRBJ2-1, with 12 bases aligning to TRBD2. J gave up 5 bases and V 1 base, and 0 bases lay outside the gene matches. The CDR3 extends over 15 amino acids. CDR1 and CDR2 (germline): MDHEN, SYDVKM.

The chain couples TRBV5-5 to TRBJ2-2, with D maybe TRBD2 (5 bases). Germline lookup yields CDR1 SGHKS and CDR2 YYEKEE (reference sequence). This CDR3 comprises 16 residues. V gave up 0 bases and J gave up 7 bases, with 16 bases separating them. CDR3 sequence reads: CASSLGREIHLGELFF. In DNA, the CDR3 is TGTGCCAGCAGCTTGGGTCGGGAAATACACCTCGGGGAGCTGTTTTTT.

The CDR3: CASSLRDRGSKAFF. The CDR3, as DNA: TGCGCCAGCAGCCTTCGGGACAGGGGGTCCAAAGCTTTCTTT. The chain couples TRBV5-1 to TRBJ1-1, with 11 nucleotides matching TRBD1. CDR3 size: 14 residues. Germline values: CDR1 SGHRS, CDR2 YFSETQ. V lost 4 bases, J lost 9 bases, and 8 bases stayed unmatched.

V gene TRBV3-1 combines with J gene TRBJ2-1; possibly TRBD2 for D (6 bases). The germline gives CDR1 LGHDT, CDR2 YNNKEL (reference sequence). V lost 2 bases to trimming and J lost 9 bases, with 23 bases between them. CDR3 length: 17 residues. CDR3 protein: CASSQLPFGGWGVEQFF. CDR3 sequence (DNA): TGTGCCAGCAGCCAATTACCCTTCGGCGGTTGGGGGGTTGAGCAGTTCTTC.

This sequence joins TRBV9 and TRBJ2-7; D uncertain. Germline V gene data show CDR1 as SGDLS and CDR2 as YYNGEE. The CDR3 has 13 residues. V lost 0 bases, J lost 2 bases, and 6 bases lay in between. DNA for the CDR3: TGTGCCAGCAGCGTAGGGCAGACCTACGAGCAGTACTTC. This encodes CASSVGQTYEQYF. The full variable domain, completed using reference TRBV9 and TRBJ2-7, is DSGVTQTPKHLITATGQRVTLRCSPRSGDLSVYWYQQSLDQGLQFLIQYYNGEERAKGNILERFSAQQFPDLHSELNLSSLELGDSALYFCASSVGQTYEQYFGPGTRLTVT.